This note documents a single TCR beta chain sequence. The record originates from a study of blood T cell repertoires in COVID-19. Study as a whole: Collection of acute and convalescent COVID-19 samples took place in the United States, Italy and Spain. In each case, the material was cDNA or gDNA derived from T cells, B-cell-depleted T cells, or PBMCs.

Trimming took 4 bases from V and 6 from J; bases not matched to a gene: 6. CDR1 and CDR2 from the germline V gene are SQVTM and ANQGSEA. The CDR3 has 14 residues. In the authors' workflow: Researchers report that nucleated cell counts were estimated from reference gene primer amplification. Some clones are missing from TCRdb's copy, which holds only in-frame ones; the method was immunoSEQ multiplex PCR. That table supplies the V and J calls and clone size; D and trimming were determined from the DNA. The table includes about 87,000 clones, about 88% detected once. The chain uses TRBV29-1 and TRBJ2-2; 9 nucleotides match TRBD2. Sequencing input: peripheral blood. The clonotype was recovered from a woman aged 80 or older with active COVID-19. This CDR3 reads CSVGRGRAPGELFF. CDR3 in DNA: TGCAGCGTTGGTCGCGGGAGGGCCCCCGGGGAGCTGTTTTTT.